This T cell receptor beta chain originates from a study of glioma-infiltrating T cells. At least ten counts were recorded for this clonotype. V dropped 7 bases and J dropped 2 bases, with 13 bases sitting between them. The CDR3 is made up of 13 amino acids. Germline V gene lookup returns CDR1 DFQATT and CDR2 SNEGSKA (reference sequence). Amplification of TCR alpha and beta CDR3 regions from RNA used iRepertoire nested multiplex PCR. A single record per CDR3 protein comes from TCRdb applying MiXCR to the multiplex PCR reads. The sample carries 40,000 or so distinct CDR3 sequences, about a fifth recorded once.

V and J are TRBV20-1 and TRBJ2-3; maybe TRBD2 (5 bases). The receptor was isolated from a human donor with low-grade glioma or glioblastoma, undergoing nonglioma brain surgery, or in good health (not recorded which). Sequenced: glioma tissue, nonneoplastic brain tissue, or PBMCs (not recorded which). The CDR3 bases are TGCAGTGTGAGGACTCCCGACACAGATACGCAGTATTTT. It is translated as CSVRTPDTDTQYF.